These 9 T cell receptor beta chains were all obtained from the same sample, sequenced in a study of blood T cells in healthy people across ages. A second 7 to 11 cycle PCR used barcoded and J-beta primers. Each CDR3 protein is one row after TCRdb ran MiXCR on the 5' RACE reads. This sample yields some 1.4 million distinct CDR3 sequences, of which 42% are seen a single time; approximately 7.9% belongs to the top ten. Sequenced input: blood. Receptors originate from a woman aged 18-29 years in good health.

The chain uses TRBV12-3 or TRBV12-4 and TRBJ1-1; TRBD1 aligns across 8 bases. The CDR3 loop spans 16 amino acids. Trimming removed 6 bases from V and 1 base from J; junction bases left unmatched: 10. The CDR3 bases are TGTGCCAGCAGCCTCGGGACAGGCGCTAAGAACACTGAAGCTTTCTTT. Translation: CASSLGTGAKNTEAFF.

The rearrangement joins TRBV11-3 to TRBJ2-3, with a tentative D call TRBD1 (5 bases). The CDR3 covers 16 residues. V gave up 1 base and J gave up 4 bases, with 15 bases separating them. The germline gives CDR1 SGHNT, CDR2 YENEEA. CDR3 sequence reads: CASSLGVQGPADTQYF. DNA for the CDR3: TGTGCCAGCAGCTTAGGCGTCCAGGGCCCGGCAGATACGCAGTATTTT.

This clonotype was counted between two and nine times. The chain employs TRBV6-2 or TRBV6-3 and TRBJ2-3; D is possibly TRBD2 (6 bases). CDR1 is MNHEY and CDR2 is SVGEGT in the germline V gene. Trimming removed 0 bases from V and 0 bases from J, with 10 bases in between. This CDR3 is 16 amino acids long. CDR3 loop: CASSYSTRDSTDTQYF. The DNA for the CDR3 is TGTGCCAGCAGTTACTCAACGCGGGATAGCACAGATACGCAGTATTTT.

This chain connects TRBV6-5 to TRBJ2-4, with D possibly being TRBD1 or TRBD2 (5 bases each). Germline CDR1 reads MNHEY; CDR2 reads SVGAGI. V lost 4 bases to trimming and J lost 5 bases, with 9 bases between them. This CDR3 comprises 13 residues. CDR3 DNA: TGTGCCAGCAGTTCTGGGGGAGAAAACATTCAGTACTTC. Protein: CASSSGGENIQYF.

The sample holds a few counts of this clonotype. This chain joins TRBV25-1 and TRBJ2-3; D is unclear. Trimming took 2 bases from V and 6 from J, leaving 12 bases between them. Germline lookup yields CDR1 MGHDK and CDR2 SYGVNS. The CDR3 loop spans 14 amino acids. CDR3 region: CASSENLELDTQYF. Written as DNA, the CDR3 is TGTGCCAGCAGTGAAAACCTAGAGTTGGATACGCAGTATTTT.

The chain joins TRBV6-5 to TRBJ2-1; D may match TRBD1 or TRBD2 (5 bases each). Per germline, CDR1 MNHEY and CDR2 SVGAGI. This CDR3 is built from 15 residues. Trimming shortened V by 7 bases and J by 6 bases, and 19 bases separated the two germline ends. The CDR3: CASTLGAGALNEQFF. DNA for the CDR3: TGTGCCAGCACACTAGGGGCGGGCGCCCTCAATGAGCAGTTCTTC.

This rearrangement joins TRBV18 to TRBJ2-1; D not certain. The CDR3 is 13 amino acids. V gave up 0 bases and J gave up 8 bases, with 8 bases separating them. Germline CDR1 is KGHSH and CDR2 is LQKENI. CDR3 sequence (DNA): TGTGCCAGCTCACCACCGGAGTTACATGAGCAGTTCTTC. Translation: CASSPPELHEQFF.

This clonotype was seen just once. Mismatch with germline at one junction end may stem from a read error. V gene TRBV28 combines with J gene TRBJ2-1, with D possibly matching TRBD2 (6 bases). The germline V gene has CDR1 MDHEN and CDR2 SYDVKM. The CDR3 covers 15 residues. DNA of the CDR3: TGTGCCTGCAGTCCTTTCGCGGGGACTTACAATGAGCAGTTCTTC. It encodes CACSPFAGTYNEQFF.

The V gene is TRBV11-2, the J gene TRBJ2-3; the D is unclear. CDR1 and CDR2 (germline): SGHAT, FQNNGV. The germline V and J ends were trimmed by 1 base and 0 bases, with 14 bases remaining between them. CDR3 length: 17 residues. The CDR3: CASSLGPAQWSTDTQYF. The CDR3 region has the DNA TGTGCCAGCAGCTTAGGGCCTGCACAGTGGAGCACAGATACGCAGTATTTT.